These 17 T cell receptor beta chains were sequenced from one sample in a study of cytomegalovirus exposure and HLA in healthy donors. Measured with immunoSEQ multiplex PCR; TCRdb has only the in-frame clones, and not every one. Of approximately 260,000 clones detected, about 86% appear once; the ten largest clones hold about 1%. The sequenced material came from PBMCs. The receptor source for this set is a woman aged 18-35 years in good health and CMV-seronegative.

The DNA of the CDR3 is TGTGCCAGCAGCTTAGCGCAGGATGGCTACACCTTC. Amino acids: CASSLAQDGYTF. The chain combines TRBV11-2 with TRBJ1-2; no reliable D call. Germline CDR1 SGHAT, CDR2 FQNNGV. The CDR3 loop spans 12 amino acids. V was shortened by 1 base and J by 6 bases, with 6 bases between the two germline ends.

The chain carries TRBV7-9 and TRBJ2-7, with D possibly matching TRBD1 (5 bases). Trimming pared 6 bases from V and 3 bases from J, leaving 18 bases between. The CDR3 has 15 amino acids. Germline CDR1 SEHNR, CDR2 FQNEAQ (reference sequence). CDR3 DNA: TGTGCCAGCAGGGGAATTTCGACAGCCCGCTACGAGCAGTACTTC. Translation: CASRGISTARYEQYF.

This clone was counted at least ten times. The DNA for the CDR3 is TGTGCCAGCAGTGAATCCCCAGGGTACACCGGGGAGCTGTTTTTT. Translating gives CASSESPGYTGELFF. V and J are TRBV2 and TRBJ2-2; D is possibly TRBD1 (5 bases). Germline V gene sequence: CDR1 SNHLY, CDR2 FYNNEI. The CDR3 runs 15 residues. V lost 2 bases and J 3 bases, leaving 10 bases between the germline ends.

The rearrangement joins TRBV10-1 to TRBJ2-7; D might be TRBD2 (5 bases). Looked up from germline, CDR1 is WNHNN and CDR2 is SYGVQD (reference sequence). CDR3 length: 13 residues. V was trimmed by 3 bases and J by 3 bases, leaving 9 bases between them. Here the CDR3 DNA reads TGCGCCAGCAGTGACAGCGGCCTCTACGAGCAGTACTTC. Translating gives CASSDSGLYEQYF.

The chain combines TRBV6-1 with TRBJ2-7, with a possible D match to TRBD1 (6 bases). Trimming shortened V by 8 bases and J by 5 bases, and 19 bases separated the two germline ends. Germline CDR1 is MNHNS and CDR2 is SASEGT. CDR3 length equals 14 residues. The DNA for the CDR3 is TGTGCCAGCGGGTTAAGGCAGGGGAACAACGAGCAGTACTTC. Its translation: CASGLRQGNNEQYF.

The chain links TRBV7-6 to TRBJ2-6, with a weak D call TRBD1 (6 bases). Trimming removed 1 base from V and 1 base from J, with 17 bases in between. There are 19 residues in the CDR3. The germline CDR1 and CDR2 sequences are SGHVS and FNYEAQ. The CDR3 DNA reads as TGTGCCAGCAGCTTAGAGCCCCCTACAGGGATTTCTGGGGCCAACGTCCTGACTTTC. It specifies CASSLEPPTGISGANVLTF.

This clone has a count of ten or more. The gene calls are TRBV6-1 and TRBJ2-5, with TRBD1 identical over 9 bases. CDR3 length: 16 residues. Looked up from germline, CDR1 is MNHNS and CDR2 is SASEGT. J gave up 5 bases and V 1 base, and 8 bases lay outside the gene matches. For the CDR3, the DNA is TGTGCCAGCAGTGAAGATTCGGGGACAGGGCGCGAGACCCAGTACTTC. The encoded protein is CASSEDSGTGRETQYF.

This clone was seen a handful of times. The rearrangement uses TRBV29-1 and TRBJ2-3; 14 positions agree with TRBD2. Germline values: CDR1 SQVTM, CDR2 ANQGSEA. With 7 bases clipped from V and 2 bases from J, the junction kept 5 bases outside the gene matches. The CDR3 contains 15 residues. CDR3 in amino acids: CSGSGLAGVTDTQYF. The CDR3 DNA reads TGCAGCGGATCGGGACTAGCGGGGGTCACAGATACGCAGTATTTT.

This chain connects TRBV5-1 to TRBJ2-1; 15 bases agree with TRBD2. Germline V gene lookup returns CDR1 SGHRS and CDR2 YFSETQ. The length of the CDR3 is 16 residues. Trimming took 4 bases from V and 4 from J; bases not matched to a gene: 3. The CDR3 region is CASSLGLAGGYNEQFF. The CDR3 nucleotides are TGCGCCAGCAGCCTCGGACTAGCGGGAGGGTACAATGAGCAGTTCTTC.

The chain links TRBV5-6 to TRBJ1-4; D is unresolved. The germline V and J ends were trimmed by 0 bases and 2 bases, with 8 bases remaining between them. CDR1 SGHDT and CDR2 YYEEEE come from the germline V gene. The CDR3 length is 15 residues. DNA of the CDR3: TGTGCCAGCAGCTTGGCGTGGGCGACTAATGAAAAACTGTTTTTT. Protein product: CASSLAWATNEKLFF.

The gene calls are TRBV11-3 and TRBJ2-7; 8 nucleotides align to TRBD1. The length of the CDR3 is 14 residues. CDR1 and CDR2 from the germline V gene are SGHNT and YENEEA. V shed 5 bases and J 3 bases; nucleotides not matched to a gene: 6. CDR3: CASSPGGQGYEQYF. CDR3 DNA sequence: TGTGCCAGCAGCCCAGGGGGCCAGGGCTACGAGCAGTACTTC.

The chain combines TRBV19 with TRBJ2-7; D possibly corresponds to TRBD2 (6 bases). This CDR3 region has 13 residues. V lost 7 bases, J lost 0 bases, and 10 bases lay in between. Germline V gene lookup returns CDR1 LNHDA and CDR2 SQIVND (reference sequence). The CDR3 spells CASMGRSSYEQYF. In DNA, the CDR3 is TGTGCCAGTATGGGGAGGAGCTCCTACGAGCAGTACTTC.

This chain uses TRBV6-1 with TRBJ2-3, with 10 bases identical to TRBD2. Germline V gene data show CDR1 as MNHNS and CDR2 as SASEGT. The CDR3 covers 15 residues. With V trimmed by 6 bases and J by 1 base, 4 bases remained unmatched. CDR3 loop: CASRTGTSGTDTQYF. DNA for the CDR3: TGTGCCAGCAGGACCGGGACTAGCGGCACAGATACGCAGTATTTT.

The chain uses TRBV2 and TRBJ2-4; TRBD1 is a possible D gene (5 bases). Germline CDR1 is SNHLY and CDR2 is FYNNEI. Trimming stripped 3 bases from V and 8 bases from J, with 11 bases between. The CDR3 totals 13 residues. CDR3 nucleotides: TGTGCCAGCAGTGAGAAGGGGTTGGACATTCAGTACTTC. Translation: CASSEKGLDIQYF.

As DNA, the CDR3 is TGTGCCAGCGGTAGGCCCGGGAGCAATCAGCCCCAGCATTTT. It is translated as CASGRPGSNQPQHF. The V call is TRBV6-1, the J call TRBJ1-5; D unclear. Trimming cost V 8 bases and J 1 base, with 12 bases left between them. The CDR3 is made up of 14 amino acids. Germline CDR1 is MNHNS and CDR2 is SASEGT.

The gene calls are TRBV4-1 and TRBJ1-5; TRBD1 is a possible D gene (6 bases). Trimming stripped 0 bases from V and 4 bases from J, with 22 bases between. The CDR3 is 19 amino acids. Germline assignment: CDR1 MGHRA and CDR2 YSYEKL. CDR3 loop: CASSQDWRGAIIFNQPQHF. The CDR3 DNA is TGCGCCAGCAGCCAAGATTGGCGGGGGGCGATTATCTTTAATCAGCCCCAGCATTTT.

This chain uses TRBV9 with TRBJ2-1, with 12 bases aligning to TRBD2. The V gene's germline CDR1 is SGDLS and CDR2 YYNGEE. There are 15 residues in the CDR3. V trimming: 4 bases; J trimming: 2 bases; junction bases outside the gene matches: 1. For the CDR3, the DNA is TGTGCCAGCAGCCCTAGCGGGAGGGCCTACAATGAGCAGTTCTTC. Its translation is CASSPSGRAYNEQFF.